The 27 T cell receptor beta chains in this list originate from one sample, sequenced in a study of blood T cells in healthy people across ages. For the second PCR, which ran for about 7 to 11 cycles, a sample-barcoded 5' primer and a J-beta primer mix were used. TCRdb ran MiXCR on the 5' RACE reads and lists one entry per CDR3 protein. The table lists 1,500,000 or so distinct CDR3 sequences, roughly two fifths of them singletons, with less than 5% in the top ten. Sequencing was performed on blood. Receptors originate from a woman aged 18-29 years in good health.

V usage is TRBV29-1 and J usage is TRBJ2-1; 8 bases map to TRBD2. In germline, CDR1 is SQVTM, CDR2 ANQGSEA. The CDR3 consists of 14 residues. Trimming cost V 4 bases and J 7 bases; bases outside gene matches: 9. The CDR3 is CSVGAASGLNEQFF. Written as DNA, the CDR3 is TGCAGCGTTGGGGCGGCTAGCGGGCTGAATGAGCAGTTCTTC.

The rearrangement uses TRBV7-3 and TRBJ2-3; 10 bases line up with TRBD2. The CDR3 contains 16 residues. CDR1 is SGHTA, CDR2 FQGTGA, per germline. With V trimmed by 1 base and J by 4 bases, 5 bases remained unmatched. CDR3 amino acids: CASSLIPTSGSDTQYF. CDR3 nucleotides: TGTGCCAGCAGCTTAATCCCGACTAGCGGGTCAGATACGCAGTATTTT.

The rearrangement joins TRBV12-3 or TRBV12-4 to TRBJ2-7; D might be TRBD1 (6 bases). The CDR3 is 13 residues long. V was pared by 8 bases and J by 7 bases, with 18 bases between. The CDR3 reads CASGIVGDNEQYF. CDR3 bases: TGTGCCAGCGGGATAGTTGGGGACAATGAGCAGTACTTC.

This clonotype was observed a few times. This CDR3 is CASSLIPTRVYNEQFF. DNA of the CDR3: TGTGCCAGCAGCTTAATACCTACCCGGGTATACAATGAGCAGTTCTTC. The chain combines TRBV11-2 with TRBJ2-1; no clear D gene. Germline CDR1 SGHAT, CDR2 FQNNGV. The CDR3 is 16 amino acids. V lost 2 bases to trimming and J lost 4 bases, with 15 bases between them.

The chain combines TRBV4-1 with TRBJ2-7; 13 bases match TRBD2. Germline CDR1 MGHRA, CDR2 YSYEKL. J was trimmed by 5 bases and V by 10 bases; bases with no gene match: 5. This CDR3 is 13 amino acids long. In nucleotides, the CDR3 is TGCGCCACTAGGGGACTAGCGGGGAACGAGCAGTACTTC. Translating it yields CATRGLAGNEQYF.

This clonotype has only a few counts. This chain links TRBV4-3 with TRBJ2-4; no definite D call. There are 13 residues in the CDR3. The V gene's germline CDR1 is LGHNA and CDR2 YSLEER. With 3 bases removed from V and 5 bases from J, the gap between germline ends came to 8 bases. The CDR3 DNA is TGCGCCAGCAGCCAGGGTCTCCAAAACATTCAGTACTTC. This encodes CASSQGLQNIQYF.

In this sample, this clonotype turned up a few times. Compared with germline, one end of the junction differs, possibly owing to a read error. The CDR3 bases are TGTGCCAGCAGTATAGCCACAAACGGACGGGGAGATGGCTACACCTTC. Protein: CASSIATNGRGDGYTF. This chain uses TRBV12-3 or TRBV12-4 with TRBJ1-2; D not certain. The CDR3 spans 16 residues.

In this sample, this clonotype turned up a few times. V is TRBV30 and J is TRBJ2-1; D is unclear. Germline lookup yields CDR1 GTSNPN and CDR2 SVGIG (reference sequence). The CDR3 totals 10 residues. Between the trimmed V and J ends, which lost 3 bases and 8 bases, there was a span of 5 bases. The CDR3 DNA is TGTGCCTGGAGGGGCCATGAGCAGTTCTTC. Its protein product is CAWRGHEQFF.

This clonotype came up many times. The chain uses TRBV7-2 and TRBJ2-3; TRBD2 might be the D (6 bases). Germline loops: CDR1 SGHTA, CDR2 FQGNSA. Trimming shortened V by 0 bases and J by 6 bases, and 10 bases separated the two germline ends. The CDR3 loop spans 14 amino acids. This chain's CDR3 is CASSLAYLADTQYF. DNA for the CDR3: TGTGCCAGCAGCTTAGCGTATCTAGCGGATACGCAGTATTTT.

This clonotype has a handful of counts. The gene calls are TRBV20-1 and TRBJ2-1; 16 positions agree with TRBD2. CDR1 and CDR2 from the germline V gene are DFQATT and SNEGSKA (reference sequence). Unmatched junction bases numbered 8, after V lost 3 bases and J lost 9 bases. The CDR3 is 16 residues long. CDR3 bases: TGCAGTGCTAGTTACCCGGGACTAGCGGGGGGGTTTGAGCAGTTCTTC. The encoded protein is CSASYPGLAGGFEQFF.

The rearrangement joins TRBV20-1 to TRBJ1-2; 8 nucleotides align to TRBD1. Germline V gives CDR1 DFQATT, CDR2 SNEGSKA (reference sequence). The CDR3 totals 14 residues. Trimming removed 5 bases from V and 7 bases from J; junction bases left unmatched: 12. The CDR3 sequence: CSAGGQGRTPGYTF. The CDR3 DNA reads TGCAGTGCTGGCGGACAGGGAAGGACCCCTGGCTACACCTTC.

This clonotype was seen a few times. The gene calls are TRBV27 and TRBJ2-7, with 7 bases that match TRBD1. With 4 bases clipped from V and 3 bases from J, the junction kept 6 bases outside the gene matches. CDR1 and CDR2 from the germline V gene are MNHEY and SMNVEV (reference sequence). This CDR3 contains 14 residues. The CDR3 DNA is TGTGCCAGCAGTTGGACAGGACGAGACTACGAGCAGTACTTC. It yields the protein CASSWTGRDYEQYF.

This clonotype has a handful of counts. The rearrangement uses TRBV25-1 and TRBJ2-3, with D perhaps TRBD1 or TRBD2 (5 bases each). V was shortened by 2 bases and J by 3 bases, with 12 bases between the two germline ends. CDR3 size: 15 residues. Germline values: CDR1 MGHDK, CDR2 SYGVNS. CDR3 nucleotide sequence: TGTGCCAGCAGTGAACGGGACGGGGCGACAGATACGCAGTATTTT. Residues: CASSERDGATDTQYF.

This clonotype was detected a few times. The chain has TRBV7-9 and TRBJ2-3; D possibly corresponds to TRBD2 (6 bases). This CDR3 contains 14 residues. V shed 6 bases and J shed 5 bases, with 15 bases lying between them. CDR1 and CDR2 from the germline V gene are SEHNR and FQNEAQ (reference sequence). The CDR3 nucleotides are TGTGCCAGCAGACGTAGCGGCCCCGTAGATACGCAGTATTTT. It translates to CASRRSGPVDTQYF.

V gene TRBV27 combines with J gene TRBJ1-1, with a weak D call TRBD1 (6 bases). Deletions cut 6 bases from V and 6 bases from J, with 20 bases between. Germline V gene lookup returns CDR1 MNHEY and CDR2 SMNVEV (reference sequence). This CDR3 region has 15 residues. CDR3 coding DNA: TGTGCCAGCAGCCTTTATGGGGGGCCGGGTGCTGAAGCTTTCTTT. Encoded protein: CASSLYGGPGAEAFF.

Ten or more counts support this clonotype. This rearrangement joins TRBV12-3 or TRBV12-4 to TRBJ1-2; 7 bases fit TRBD1. The CDR3 loop spans 15 amino acids. Germline trimming cut 1 base from V and 2 bases from J; bases unmatched to any gene: 4. In DNA, the CDR3 is TGTGCCAGCAGTTTAGAAACGGGACAGAACTATGGCTACACCTTC. Translated, it gives CASSLETGQNYGYTF.

This chain uses TRBV7-9 with TRBJ1-2; unclear D gene. The CDR3 has 12 amino acids. The germline CDR1 and CDR2 sequences are SEHNR and FQNEAQ (reference sequence). V dropped 8 bases and J dropped 6 bases, with 13 bases sitting between them. Here the CDR3 reads CASVSGFDGYTF. The CDR3 DNA follows: TGTGCCAGCGTTTCCGGGTTCGATGGCTACACCTTC.

V is TRBV4-1 and J is TRBJ2-7; tentative D call: TRBD1 (5 bases). In germline, CDR1 is MGHRA, CDR2 YSYEKL. The ends were cut back, 2 bases at V and 4 bases at J, with 27 bases in the middle. This CDR3 is 19 amino acids long. The CDR3 protein is CASSQRTWGGRQQGYEQYF. The CDR3 coding sequence is TGCGCCAGCAGCCAAAGGACGTGGGGCGGACGGCAGCAGGGATACGAGCAGTACTTC.

This chain connects TRBV20-1 to TRBJ2-5; 7 nucleotides align to TRBD2. The CDR3 covers 13 residues. The junction had 10 bases not matched to a gene; V was cut back by 1 base and J by 11 bases. Germline CDR1 is DFQATT and CDR2 is SNEGSKA (reference sequence). The CDR3 loop reads CSARGRLANEQYF. CDR3 sequence (DNA): TGCAGTGCTAGAGGACGACTAGCAAATGAGCAGTACTTC.

CDR3 coding DNA: TGTGCCAGCAGTGAAGGCCCCCGGATGACTAATGAAAAACTGTTTTTT. Its protein is CASSEGPRMTNEKLFF. The V and J genes are TRBV2 and TRBJ1-4; D is undetermined. Trimming left V 1 base short and J 2 bases short, with 11 bases between. The germline CDR1 and CDR2 sequences are SNHLY and FYNNEI. The CDR3 loop spans 16 amino acids.

This chain uses TRBV4-1 with TRBJ2-1; the D gene is possibly TRBD2 (7 bases). V gave up 6 bases and J gave up 8 bases, with 26 bases separating them. Germline assignment: CDR1 MGHRA and CDR2 YSYEKL. CDR3 size: 17 residues. The DNA of the CDR3 is TGCGCCAGCAGACCAAGAAGGGACGGGGGGCTCGTCGATGAGCAGTTCTTC. Amino acids: CASRPRRDGGLVDEQFF.

This clonotype appeared a few times. One end of the junction varies from germline; a read error may be responsible. The J gene is TRBJ2-6, the V gene TRBV4-3; D is possibly TRBD2 (5 bases). Germline assignment: CDR1 LGHNA and CDR2 YSLEER. The CDR3 is 15 residues long. CDR3 DNA sequence: TGTGCCAGCAGCCCCGGGAACTCTGGGGCCAACGTCCTGACTTTC. Encoded protein: CASSPGNSGANVLTF.

V usage is TRBV15 and J usage is TRBJ2-2; D might be TRBD2 (6 bases). The CDR3 contains 16 residues. Germline lookup yields CDR1 LNHNV and CDR2 YYDKDF (reference sequence). Trimming shortened V by 0 bases and J by 0 bases, and 8 bases separated the two germline ends. The CDR3 here is CATSRDLAPNTGELFF. The CDR3 bases are TGTGCCACCAGCAGAGATCTAGCGCCGAACACCGGGGAGCTGTTTTTT.

This chain joins TRBV6-6 and TRBJ1-2; TRBD1 is a possible D gene (6 bases). V was cut by 5 bases and J by 6 bases, with 16 bases left in between. The germline gives CDR1 MNHNY, CDR2 SVGAGI (reference sequence). The CDR3 runs to 14 residues. The CDR3 protein is CASSLLTTGHGYTF. The CDR3 region has the DNA TGTGCCAGCAGTCTCCTCACGACAGGCCATGGCTACACCTTC.

The CDR3 is CASAGKTQYF. DNA for the CDR3: TGTGCCAGCGCCGGAAAGACCCAGTACTTC. The V gene is TRBV7-9, the J gene TRBJ2-7; no clear D gene. The J call could be wrong; TRBJ2-5 is a better fit for the DNA end. The germline CDR1 and CDR2 sequences are SEHNR and FQNEAQ (reference sequence). The CDR3 contains 10 residues.

The CDR3 DNA is TGTGCCAGCAGCTTAGATCTCGGGACAGGTCTCCTCGAGCAGTACTTC. Encoded protein: CASSLDLGTGLLEQYF. The J gene is TRBJ2-7, the V gene TRBV11-2, with 8 positions matching TRBD1. With 0 bases clipped from V and 6 bases from J, the junction kept 10 bases outside the gene matches. This CDR3 region has 16 residues. Germline V gene data show CDR1 as SGHAT and CDR2 as FQNNGV.

This sequence joins TRBV7-2 and TRBJ2-1; TRBD2 might be the D (7 bases). Trimming removed 4 bases at V and 5 bases at J, with 21 bases between. The CDR3 is 17 amino acids. Germline CDR1 is SGHTA and CDR2 is FQGNSA. The CDR3: CASSYLIGGLTDNEQFF. As DNA, the CDR3 is TGTGCCAGCAGCTACTTAATAGGGGGACTAACGGACAATGAGCAGTTCTTC.